The 22 T cell receptor beta chains listed next were all sequenced from one sample in a study of identifying expanded T cells in peripheral blood. Clones were sequenced by immunoSEQ multiplex PCR, and TCRdb holds only the in-frame ones, with some missing. This sample carries approximately 100,000 clones, approximately 90% of them seen once, and the ten largest clones take just under 8.5%. Sequences were obtained from blood. Receptors originate from a person aged 18 to 70 in good health.

The chain links TRBV2 to TRBJ1-1, with D uncertain. The CDR3 is 14 residues long. Trimming shortened V by 4 bases and J by 1 base, and 10 bases separated the two germline ends. Germline V gene sequence: CDR1 SNHLY, CDR2 FYNNEI. The DNA for the CDR3 is TGTGCCAGCAGTGCCGGCAGGACGAACACTGAAGCTTTCTTT. Translating gives CASSAGRTNTEAFF.

The chain has TRBV7-9 and TRBJ2-3, with D perhaps being TRBD1 or TRBD2 (5 bases each). The CDR3 length is 14 residues. CDR1 and CDR2 from the germline V gene are SEHNR and FQNEAQ (reference sequence). V lost 5 bases, J lost 0 bases, and 9 bases lay in between. CDR3 DNA sequence: TGTGCCAGCAGCCGGGACGGGAGCACAGATACGCAGTATTTT. It codes for CASSRDGSTDTQYF. Together with reference TRBV7-9 and TRBJ2-3, the CDR3 gives the full variable domain: DTGVSQNPRHKITKRGQNVTFRCDPISEHNRLYWYRQTLGQGPEFLTYFQNEAQLEKSRLLSDRFSAERPKGSFSTLEIQRTEQGDSAMYLCASSRDGSTDTQYFGPGTRLTVL.

V gene TRBV6-5 combines with J gene TRBJ1-3, with TRBD1 as a possible D gene (6 bases). CDR3 length: 14 residues. CDR1 and CDR2 from the germline V gene are MNHEY and SVGAGI. V lost 7 bases and J lost 0, with 10 bases in between. The CDR3 protein is CASTRQVSGNTIYF. DNA for the CDR3: TGTGCCAGCACCAGACAGGTCTCTGGAAACACCATATATTTT.

V usage is TRBV5-8 and J usage is TRBJ2-7; perhaps TRBD2 as D (7 bases). Germline CDR1 is SGHTS and CDR2 is YDEGEE. CDR3 length: 15 amino acids. The ends were cut back, 4 bases at V and 1 base at J, with 15 bases in the middle. CDR3 nucleotides: TGTGCCAGCAGCACCCGGGGGGCCAATTCCTACGAGCAGTACTTC. Residues: CASSTRGANSYEQYF.

Regarding this clone: Germline and junction disagree at one end, which may indicate a read error. The gene calls are TRBV27 and TRBJ2-7, with 10 nucleotides matching TRBD1. CDR3 length: 13 residues. CDR1 and CDR2 (germline): MNHEY, SMNVEV (reference sequence). The CDR3 region has the DNA TGTGCCAGCGGGGGACAGGGGTCCTTCGAGCAGTACTTC. It codes for CASGGQGSFEQYF.

V and J are TRBV10-1 and TRBJ2-1; the D gene is possibly TRBD2 (6 bases). Germline-derived CDR1 and CDR2 are WNHNN and SYGVQD (reference sequence). Trimming took off 0 bases at V and 9 bases at J, with 12 bases between the two ends. The CDR3 spans 14 residues. The CDR3 loop reads CASSESETSGEQFF. CDR3 nucleotide sequence: TGCGCCAGCAGTGAGTCCGAGACTAGTGGTGAGCAGTTCTTC.

The chain employs TRBV6-1 and TRBJ1-1, with a possible D match to TRBD1 (5 bases). This CDR3 is built from 14 residues. Germline CDR1 is MNHNS and CDR2 is SASEGT. V lost 6 bases and J lost 7, with 18 bases in between. CDR3 region: CASRSGTDFGEAFF. The CDR3 DNA reads as TGTGCCAGCAGATCCGGGACGGACTTTGGTGAAGCTTTCTTT.

In its sample, this clone was seen once. The V and J genes are TRBV7-8 and TRBJ2-1, with no clear D. Germline V lookup: CDR1 SGHVS, CDR2 FQNEAQ. Trimming took off 0 bases at V and 9 bases at J, with 12 bases between the two ends. The CDR3 is 14 amino acids. The CDR3 DNA follows: TGTGCCAGCAGCTTAGCGCTGGAAGTAGCTGAGCAGTTCTTC. This sequence encodes CASSLALEVAEQFF. The full variable domain, completed using reference TRBV7-8 and TRBJ2-1, is GAGVSQSPRYKVAKRGQDVALRCDPISGHVSLFWYQQALGQGPEFLTYFQNEAQLDKSGLPSDRFFAERPEGSVSTLKIQRTQQEDSAVYLCASSLALEVAEQFFGPGTRLTVL.

CDR3 protein: CASSPPSGSSYEQYF. For the CDR3, the DNA is TGTGCCAGCTCACCACCTAGCGGGAGCTCCTACGAGCAGTACTTC. The rearrangement links TRBV18 to TRBJ2-7; 9 nucleotides align to TRBD2. The germline CDR1 and CDR2 sequences are KGHSH and LQKENI. With V trimmed by 0 bases and J by 0 bases, 0 bases remained unmatched. The CDR3 covers 15 residues.

This clone was counted at least ten times. V is TRBV28 and J is TRBJ1-5; D gene unclear. This CDR3 has 12 amino acids. Germline V CDR1 and CDR2: MDHEN, SYDVKM. V lost 5 bases and J lost 9, with 11 bases in between. The CDR3 sequence: CASSPPEGPQHF. DNA for the CDR3: TGTGCCAGCAGTCCGCCCGAGGGGCCCCAGCATTTT.

This clone appeared a single time. This sequence joins TRBV7-2 and TRBJ1-5; D is unresolved. Looked up from germline, CDR1 is SGHTA and CDR2 is FQGNSA. The CDR3 runs 13 residues. Trimming removed 4 bases at V and 4 bases at J, with 8 bases between. DNA of the CDR3: TGTGCCAGCAGCTACGAGAGAAATCAGCCCCAGCATTTT. Translated, it gives CASSYERNQPQHF.

The chain combines TRBV18 with TRBJ2-5; the match to TRBD1 covers 7 bases. CDR3 length: 15 amino acids. Trimming took 6 bases from V and 5 from J; bases not matched to a gene: 12. CDR1 is KGHSH, CDR2 LQKENI, per germline. The CDR3 DNA sequence: TGTGCCAGCTCCCGAGAACTAGGGGGCGCGGAGACCCAGTACTTC. It codes for CASSRELGGAETQYF.

J is TRBJ2-5 and V is TRBV27; no clear D gene. With the DNA end fitting TRBJ2-7 better, the J assignment may be wrong. Germline CDR1 reads MNHEY; CDR2 reads SMNVEV (reference sequence). The CDR3 runs 13 residues. CDR3 sequence: CASSLKGTYEQYF. In DNA form, the CDR3 reads TGTGCCAGCAGTTTGAAGGGTACCTACGAGCAGTACTTC.

The chain couples TRBV11-2 to TRBJ2-7, with 7 bases matching TRBD1. The V and J ends lost 4 bases and 1 base, in that order; junction bases with no gene match: 7. Germline-derived CDR1 and CDR2 are SGHAT and FQNNGV. This CDR3 contains 15 residues. The DNA for the CDR3 is TGTGCCAGCAGCTCCTTTCCGGGACAGTCCTACGAGCAGTACTTC. It encodes CASSSFPGQSYEQYF.

A note on this clone: Its ends do not fully match the called genes, so a read error is possible. The chain uses TRBV5-1 and TRBJ1-3; 7 bases agree with TRBD1. Germline V gives CDR1 SGHRS, CDR2 YFSETQ. CDR3 length: 17 amino acids. The CDR3 sequence is CASRLGTEGLSGNTIYF. In nucleotides, the CDR3 is TGCGCCAGCAGATTGGGGACAGAGGGACTCTCTGGAAACACCATATATTTT.

This chain links TRBV29-1 with TRBJ2-1, with TRBD1 as a possible D gene (5 bases). CDR1 is SQVTM and CDR2 is ANQGSEA in the germline V gene. V dropped 7 bases and J dropped 1 base, with 11 bases sitting between them. The CDR3 extends over 13 amino acids. CDR3 nucleotide sequence: TGCAGCGACCGCAGGGTGTCCTACAATGAGCAGTTCTTC. It specifies CSDRRVSYNEQFF.

CDR3 loop: CASSFRGGDGYTF. CDR3 in DNA: TGTGCCAGCAGCTTCAGGGGCGGAGATGGCTACACCTTC. This chain links TRBV7-2 with TRBJ1-2; D may be TRBD1 (6 bases). Germline V CDR1 and CDR2: SGHTA, FQGNSA. The V end lost 3 bases, the J end lost 6 bases, and 11 bases lay between the germline ends. CDR3 size: 13 residues.

The chain has TRBV7-7 and TRBJ2-5; a possible D gene is TRBD2 (6 bases). Germline V gene sequence: CDR1 SSHAT, CDR2 FNYEAQ (reference sequence). V was trimmed by 5 bases and J by 4 bases, leaving 11 bases between them. This CDR3 has 13 amino acids. CDR3 amino acids: CASSRGTLETQYF. The CDR3 region has the DNA TGTGCCAGCAGCCGGGGGACGTTAGAGACCCAGTACTTC.

The chain has TRBV6-5 and TRBJ2-1; weak D call: TRBD1 (6 bases). CDR3 length: 14 amino acids. Germline V lookup: CDR1 MNHEY, CDR2 SVGAGI. The V gene lost 6 bases and the J gene lost 6 bases, with 15 bases spanning the gap. The CDR3 DNA sequence: TGTGCCAGCAGGGATACCGGGACAAGCAATGAGCAGTTCTTC. It yields the protein CASRDTGTSNEQFF.

The chain is built from TRBV7-2 and TRBJ2-3, with no clear D. Germline V gene data show CDR1 as SGHTA and CDR2 as FQGNSA. Trimming shortened V by 5 bases and J by 2 bases, and 14 bases separated the two germline ends. This CDR3 has 15 residues. The DNA for the CDR3 is TGTGCCAGCAGCCCCCGACACCATTCCACAGATACGCAGTATTTT. Its translation is CASSPRHHSTDTQYF. The complete variable domain, with remaining parts taken from reference TRBV7-2 and TRBJ2-3, reads GAGVSQSPSNKVTEKGKDVELRCDPISGHTALYWYRQSLGQGLEFLIYFQGNSAPDKSGLPSDRFSAERTGGSVSTLTIQRTQQEDSAVYLCASSPRHHSTDTQYFGPGTRLTVL.

This sequence joins TRBV4-1 and TRBJ1-2, with a weak D call TRBD1 (5 bases). The CDR3 runs to 15 residues. V was trimmed by 0 bases and J by 2 bases, leaving 10 bases between them. Germline CDR1 reads MGHRA; CDR2 reads YSYEKL. The chain's CDR3 is CASSQDPTENYGYTF. The CDR3 region has the DNA TGCGCCAGCAGCCAAGATCCGACAGAGAACTATGGCTACACCTTC.

The chain combines TRBV19 with TRBJ2-1; weak D call: TRBD2 (6 bases). Germline values: CDR1 LNHDA, CDR2 SQIVND (reference sequence). The V end lost 5 bases, the J end lost 8 bases, and 22 bases lay between the germline ends. The CDR3 contains 16 residues. The CDR3 reads CASSLRSPGGGYEQFF. DNA of the CDR3: TGTGCCAGTAGTCTCCGCTCTCCCGGGGGTGGCTATGAGCAGTTCTTC.